What follows are 3 T cell receptor beta chains derived from one specimen sequenced in a study of tumor-infiltrating lymphocytes in primary liver carcinoma. Total RNA (approximately 0.5 ug) served as template for TCR beta cDNA synthesis primed by a constant-region primer. Construction of TCR beta libraries relied on three successive nested multiplex PCR rounds employing slightly modified ARM-PCR. A C-beta reverse primer was combined with TRBV1-TRBV30 forward primers in the first two PCR rounds, and each round had ten to eleven cycles. TCRdb passed the multiplex PCR reads through MiXCR, listing each CDR3 protein once. The table lists just under 55,000 distinct CDR3 sequences, roughly 77% of them singletons, with less than 30% in the top ten. Both RNA and DNA were isolated together from approximately 22-30 mg of bulk tissue that had not been sorted. Sample: liver tumor tissue from sampling region 2. Subset described: tumor region T2, inferior pole. Every receptor here comes from a man aged 35-49 years with primary liver carcinoma and hepatitis B virus infection.

The V and J genes are TRBV7-9 and TRBJ2-1; possible D gene TRBD2, 6 bases. The V end lost 7 bases, the J end lost 8 bases, and 24 bases lay between the germline ends. The CDR3 is 16 amino acids. Germline assignment: CDR1 SEHNR and CDR2 FQNEAQ (reference sequence). The CDR3 protein is CASNPGRTGVWDEQFF. The CDR3, as DNA: TGTGCCAGCAACCCGGGCAGGACGGGAGTCTGGGATGAGCAGTTCTTC.

This clonotype is deemed medium-sized. The rearrangement uses TRBV6-5 and TRBJ2-3, with D unresolved. The CDR3 consists of 14 residues. Trimming shortened V by 2 bases and J by 2 bases, and 8 bases separated the two germline ends. The germline V gene encodes CDR1 MNHEY and CDR2 SVGAGI. CDR3 residues: CASSYQTPTDTQYF. The CDR3 DNA sequence: TGTGCCAGCAGTTACCAAACTCCCACAGATACGCAGTATTTT.

A remark on this clonotype: A much larger clone differs by one base, so this may be a read error. V usage is TRBV28 and J usage is TRBJ2-7; D gene unclear. Germline V CDR1 and CDR2: MDHEN, SYDVKM. CDR3 length: 18 amino acids. V was shortened by 4 bases and J by 0 bases, with 22 bases between the two germline ends. CDR3 bases: TGTGCCAGCAGTTCCCGGTACAGTAAAGACTGGAGCTCCTACGAGCAGTACTTC. It yields the protein CASSSRYSKDWSSYEQYF.